This T cell receptor beta chain was identified during a study of cytomegalovirus exposure and HLA in healthy donors. Primers for the PCR totalled 60 Vbeta and 13 Jbeta. Measured with immunoSEQ multiplex PCR; TCRdb has only the in-frame clones, and not every one. Among around 200,000 clones, 75% to 90% were seen once, and the ten largest hold around 2.8%. The germline V gene encodes CDR1 KGHSH and CDR2 LQKENI. The length of the CDR3 is 15 residues. V was pared by 6 bases and J by 0 bases, with 14 bases between. Sample: PBMCs. This chain connects TRBV18 to TRBJ1-1; D uncertain. This sequence originates from a woman in her fifties or sixties in good health and CMV-seropositive. CDR3 DNA sequence: TGTGCCAGCTCCCCGTTTGGCAACATGAACACTGAAGCTTTCTTT. This encodes CASSPFGNMNTEAFF. The full variable domain, its missing parts supplied by reference TRBV18 and TRBJ1-1, is NAGVMQNPRHLVRRRGQEARLRCSPMKGHSHVYWYRQLPEEGLKFMVYLQKENIIDESGMPKERFSAEFPKEGPSILRIQQVVRGDSAAYFCASSPFGNMNTEAFFGQGTRLTVV.